This TCR beta chain was identified in a study of T cells in localized non-small cell lung cancer (dated by TCRdb to between 2020 and 2021). The study in broad terms: T cell repertoires of 236 early-stage NSCLC patients were analyzed, with tumors being compared against uninvolved tumor-adjacent lungs. Of the NSCLC patients, fewer than 150 were male and 85 to 110 were female, and the mean age was approximately 66 years. The cohort was made up of around 220 treatment-naive NSCLC patients whose localized lung tumors had been resected. Paper-wide results and their limitations: A median of about 61 of the top 100 tumor clones turned up in the paired uninvolved adjacent lung, and 25 to 35 of those clones also ranked among the top 100 of that same adjacent lung. Longer overall survival was associated with higher blood T cell density, whereas shorter survival was associated with higher adjacent-lung clonality. Uninvolved tumor-adjacent lung showed the highest T cell clonality, higher than tumor, which suggests more focused antigenic responses in the uninvolved tumor-adjacent lung. Since the design was exploratory, TCR variables were selected using unadjusted p-values with no false-discovery rate correction. Because multi-region tumor sequencing was not performed, intratumor heterogeneity could not be ruled out.

Unmatched junction bases come to 5, with V trimmed by 9 bases and J by 7 bases. The CDR3 runs 12 residues from the cysteine to the phenylalanine. The only DNA kept is the CDR3, 36 bases in frame from the first base. The germline V gene gives CDR1 as MNHEY and CDR2 as SVGAGI. At diagnosis, tumor, uninvolved tumor-adjacent lung and peripheral blood were collected and then preserved as a mix of FFPE and fresh-frozen material. Blood samples were analyzed as peripheral blood mononuclear cells for TCR repertoire profiling. In regard to this clone: This clone's antigen is unknown. No clone much larger than this one lies a single base away; base qualities are absent.

The immunoSEQ Assay was used to sequence TCR beta CDR3 regions from DNA. Per the source publication's procedure: To compute T cell density, TCR beta template counts were normalized to usable DNA, which was estimated by amplifying housekeeping genes. Richness was estimated with the preseqR package, extrapolating to 400,000 templates for PBMC samples and 120,000 templates for tissue samples. Clonality was defined as one minus Pielou's evenness. Tissue-enriched TCRs were identified through differential abundance testing performed on productive amino-acid clonotypes, with a minimum total count of 5 and an alpha of 0.1. The Jaccard Index and the Morisita Overlap Index were used to measure repertoire overlap between compartments. GLIPH clustered TCR beta CDR3s with public tetramer-defined viral CDR3s; viral motifs required at least three viral sequences plus V-gene enrichment. This immuneACCESS table, as held by TCRdb, lists in-frame sequences with V and J called but not all clones. Of the missing ones, under half trace to an unresolved V gene in checked studies; the others have no known cause. V and J calls and clone size are copied from that table; D and trimming were computed from the DNA. The sample contains some 82,000 clones, roughly 80% of them found a single time. The top ten hold about 19% of the sample.

Here the sequenced sample was PBMCs, taken before any cancer treatment. The TCR comes from a man between 35 and 75 years old with stage II squamous cell lung carcinoma. The chain links TRBV6-5 with TRBJ2-4; TRBD1 aligns with 8 central bases. At the DNA level, the sequence is TGTGCCAGTCAGGGGGCGGGGAACATTCAGTACTTC. Translated, this is CASQGAGNIQYF.